The TCR beta chain under discussion was sequenced for a study of T cells in localized non-small cell lung cancer. Study-wide findings and caveats: Sequencing, confined to only one tumor region, leaves heterogeneity possible. Uninvolved nearby lung showed the greatest T cell clonality, exceeding that found in tumor.

Comment on this clone: Its matching antigen is unknown.

The CDR3 is 13 amino acids. V was clipped by 3 bases and J by 0 bases, with 6 bases between them. From germline, CDR1 is SGDLS and CDR2 YYNGEE. Some clones are missing from TCRdb's copy, which holds only in-frame ones; the method was immunoSEQ multiplex PCR. The sample holds about 40,000 clones, around 86% seen once. The source material was peripheral blood, sampled before any cancer treatment. This sequence originates from a man aged 18-49 years with stage I lung adenocarcinoma. This sequence joins TRBV9 and TRBJ1-2, with D unclear. The CDR3 spells CASSATANYGYTF. As DNA, the CDR3 is TGTGCCAGCAGCGCCACAGCTAACTATGGCTACACCTTC. The entire variable domain, with the rest obtained from reference TRBV9 and TRBJ1-2, is as follows: DSGVTQTPKHLITATGQRVTLRCSPRSGDLSVYWYQQSLDQGLQFLIQYYNGEERAKGNILERFSAQQFPDLHSELNLSSLELGDSALYFCASSATANYGYTFGSGTRLTVV.